This TCR beta chain came from a study of a mutant IDH1 vaccine in newly diagnosed glioma. Study-level information: The patients were given eight vaccinations, one each in weeks 1, 3, 5, 7, 11, 15, 19 and 23. Vaccinations were initiated 4-6 weeks following radiotherapy alone, or were given together with temozolomide cycles. Treatment recipients were approximately 60% male and 37.5% female, and their mean age was roughly 40 years. Study findings and constraints: Overall, about 92% of patients had vaccine-induced immune responses.

Comments on this clone: What it recognizes is unknown.

Data came from immunoSEQ multiplex PCR; TCRdb stores just in-frame clones and leaves some out. This repertoire shows over 25,000 clones, approximately 90% found once; its top ten account for approximately 3.3%. Specified time point: week 5, during vaccination. Each dose delivered 300 ug of mutant IDH1 20-mer peptide subcutaneously with imiquimod. Germline loops: CDR1 PRHDT, CDR2 FYEKMQ (reference sequence). CDR3 length: 14 residues. V gave up 5 bases and J gave up 5 bases; unmatched junction bases: 4. This TCR was sampled from a woman aged 40-49 years with glioma. Some clones in this sample may be carry-over from other donors' samples. Material: peripheral blood mononuclear cells (PBMCs), obtained from a glioma patient whose treatment included an IDH1 peptide vaccine. The chain combines TRBV13 with TRBJ1-5; TRBD1 agrees at 9 bases. CDR3 protein: CASSLTGGHQPQHF. For the CDR3, the DNA is TGTGCCAGCAGCCTGACAGGGGGGCATCAGCCCCAGCATTTT. Based on the CDR3 plus reference TRBV13 and TRBJ1-5, the full variable domain is AAGVIQSPRHLIKEKRETATLKCYPIPRHDTVYWYQQGPGQDPQFLISFYEKMQSDKGSIPDRFSAQQFSDYHSELNMSSLELGDSALYFCASSLTGGHQPQHFGDGTRLSIL.